This T cell receptor (beta chain) emerged from a study of cytomegalovirus exposure and HLA in healthy donors (dated by TCRdb to the late 2010s). Study-wide context: According to an earlier analysis of several hundred of the donors, 150 million to 200 million T cells yielded roughly 110 million unique TCR beta sequences and around 280 Gb of sequence data. Roughly 300 gigabases of sequencing data and approximately 85 million unique TCR sequences were included in an early release covering several hundred HLA-typed donors. Of the roughly 410 genotyped donors, approximately 80% were placed in the genetic ancestry cluster associated with self-reported Caucasian donors. The study aimed to test whether cataloging public T cell receptors could reveal signatures of past pathogen exposure. Using immunosequencing, the study profiled T cell repertoires from 500 to 800 subjects and related those repertoires to cytomegalovirus serostatus. Along with the 666-subject first cohort, a separate validation cohort of approximately 110 different subjects was used. The study combined high-throughput TCR immunosequencing, statistical association of individual TCRs with disease status, and machine learning to predict cytomegalovirus infection status. In a later analysis, previously published TCR beta repertoires from roughly 710 donors were re-analyzed and high-resolution HLA genotyping was added so that TCR occurrence patterns could be studied. The later analysis used no new phenotypic data to find candidate immune exposures, relying instead on TCR beta sequences and their occurrence across donors. An earlier analysis of 587 of the donors used high-throughput TCR beta sequencing to judge whether each TCR beta V gene segment behaved as functional or pseudogenic. Donor age, sex, ethnicity and CMV serostatus were compiled together with the repertoire data. A later genetic analysis used genome-wide SNP genotypes for about three fifths of the 666 donors, treating that subset as a discovery cohort. Every discovery cohort repertoire had been produced on one sequencing platform. Both class I and class II loci were covered by HLA typing, at four-digit resolution. Typing coverage differed by locus: A, B, C, DRB1 and DQB1 were typed in about 620-630 donors, DQA1 in 500 to 550, DPA1 in nearly 610, and DPB1 in 450 to 480. Roughly five DR-DQ haplotypes were handled as single units for association and clustering, since linkage in the cohort was strong. On average, around 240,000 unique TCR beta nucleotide sequences were sequenced per donor among 350 to 400 genotyped donors of the cohort, with roughly 18% of those sequences being non-productive. Results and caveats for the whole study, not just this receptor: A later analysis reported that several top co-occurrence clusters appeared linked to parvovirus B19, influenza, CMV and Epstein-Barr virus. Over 15 rarely observed V segments, including chromosome 9 orphons, were excluded from the earlier analysis of about 500 of the donors because counts were too low. A later analysis found that HLA-associated TCR beta chains were more clonally expanded and had lower generation probabilities than equally common non-associated chains. A later genetic analysis reported fewer N-insertions in productive TCRs among donors in an Asian-associated ancestry cluster than the roughly 640-donor mean. Most TCR sequences were observed very rarely across donors, whereas some public TCRs were present in many individuals. Roughly uniform sequencing depth across donors was assumed in presence/absence analyses, although this assumption may not hold. When HLA alleles, especially DR and DQ, strongly co-occurred, attributing TCR associations to individual alleles was difficult. A later genetic analysis associated a missense DCLRE1C variant with V-gene and J-gene trimming of TCR beta chains, and an independent cohort replicated the association. Specific HLA alleles were associated with over 15,000 TCR beta sequences at a false discovery rate of 0.05 in a later analysis. The study listed 164 TCR beta chains as associated with cytomegalovirus. Broadly in line with IMGT annotations, most TCR beta V segments showed up in productive rearrangements about 90% or about 30% of the time in an earlier analysis of around 600 of the donors. Correlated functional status among segregating V segments might reflect linkage disequilibrium, but an unknown experimental factor could not be ruled out. HLA typing was unavailable for some donors at each locus, so association tests used only the typed subset. The sequencing pipeline was judged likely to have produced a cluster of highly shared sequence variants as a technical artifact. In this cohort, only TCR beta chains were sequenced, and detectable features were limited by the absence of alpha or paired-chain data. CMV serostatus was the only immune exposure information available for the cohort. The authors suggested that the approach could potentially be generalized to other disease states and immunological phenotypes. The classifier was reported to diagnose cytomegalovirus status with high specificity and sensitivity in both the original and validation cohorts. Because the 87-base-pair reads could not distinguish some IMGT-functional V segments, including TRBV6-2 and TRBV6-3, those segments were excluded. In a later analysis, most CMV-associated TCR beta chains were found to appear HLA-restricted, with HLA associations seemingly driven largely by CMV exposure. A further reported finding was that TCR beta sequences accurately predicted the HLA-A and HLA-B alleles for most subjects in the first cohort. A few of the identified cytomegalovirus-associated TCR beta chains were confirmed in vitro to be specific for cytomegalovirus antigens. In a later analysis, the rate of TCR association differed among HLA loci, with DRB1 alleles having the most associated TCRs and HLA-C alleles having the fewest.

Worth noting for this clone: Its antigen is currently not known. Per-base qualities were not stored, and no clone one base away is much larger.

V is pared back by 4 bases and J by 7 bases, with 15 bases lying between the germline termini. Sequences SGHDT (CDR1) and YYEEEE (CDR2) are obtained from the germline V gene. Measured from the cysteine to the phenylalanine, the CDR3 is 14 residues long. Only the CDR3 region is kept as DNA, spanning 42 bases read in frame from base 1. The cohort consisted of some 730 healthy bone marrow donors. At the time of sampling, all cohort members were nominally healthy, though unrecorded immune exposures were likely present. The donor tested CMV seropositive, placing the donor among the 250 to 300 seropositive members of the cohort. A peripheral blood sample was collected from each donor, and TCR beta sequencing was performed on peripheral blood mononuclear cells. Genomic DNA extraction from the blood cell samples was performed with the Qiagen DNeasy Blood Extraction Kit. The method was the immunoSEQ multiplex PCR assay. For the multiplex PCR, a mixture combining 60 forward primers for TCR Vbeta segments and 13 reverse primers for TCR Jbeta segments was used. The CDR3 region of rearranged TCR beta genes was amplified from genomic DNA by a multiplex PCR assay. The amplified TCR beta libraries were sequenced on the Illumina HiSeq System as 87-base-pair reads. The paper's data handling went like this. A later analysis counted tens of millions of unique TCR beta chains across the 690 or so repertoires, and 9.5 million to 11 million of these chains were shared by at least two donors. Raw reads were error-corrected and collapsed into unique sequences by a nearest-neighbor algorithm in which closely related sequences were merged to remove PCR and sequencing errors. To assign V, D and J gene segments, CDR3 sequences were aligned to IMGT reference sequences. Each retained sequence needed at least a six-nucleotide match to both a V gene segment and a J gene segment. Rearrangements were classified as productive when the CDR3 lacked stop codons and remained in frame with V and J, and all other rearrangements were classified as non-productive. Following IMGT convention, CDR3 was defined as the stretch from the second conserved V-encoded cysteine to the conserved J-encoded phenylalanine. In an earlier analysis of around 540 of the donors, sequences lacking an unambiguous match to a single V gene segment were excluded. An earlier analysis of some 500 of the donors classified V segments as functional when productive rearrangements were above 56.7% and as segregating when the standard deviation between donors was above 5%. To diagnose cytomegalovirus status from the catalog of TCR beta chain sequences, a statistical classification framework was built. In a later analysis, TCR nucleotide sequences were compared against IMGT/GENE-DB human TR gene sequences so that V and J genes could be assigned. The TCRdist pipeline was used in a later analysis to assign CDR3 sequences and most-parsimonious VDJ recombination scenarios. A later analysis defined each TCR beta chain by its CDR3 amino acid sequence plus V-gene family, and excluded reads lacking a unique V-gene family. In a later analysis, several hundred highly shared, low-generation-probability nucleotide sequences were removed to address suspected cross-contamination and a sequencing artifact. For each public chain, a later analysis derived a clonal expansion index from normalized ranks of inferred template counts within each repertoire. A later analysis computed generation probabilities with a VDJ recombination model fitted to out-of-frame rearrangements, and checked the results against IGoR. A later analysis scored TCR-TCR, TCR-HLA and TCR-CMV co-occurrence with hypergeometric tests, applying a repertoire-size bias correction to TCR pairs. In a later analysis, false discovery rates were estimated by permuting HLA or CMV assignments 20 times. In a later analysis, co-occurring TCRs were grouped with DBSCAN, and TCRdist sequence similarity was added when clustering was performed within HLA-allele-positive subsets. Repertoires with fewer than 30,000 or more than 120,000 public chains, plus five repertoires with anomalous nucleotide sharing, were excluded from co-occurrence clustering. TCRdb limited this immuneACCESS table to in-frame rearrangements with V and J called. A share of clones is missing; checked studies link under half to unresolved V genes, and the rest is unexplained. V and J calls and clone size come straight from that table; D and trimming were deduced from the DNA. The sample table lists fewer than 200,000 clones, 65% to 85% of them with a count of one. 6% to 9% of the sample is taken by the ten largest.

Sample: PBMCs. The chain links TRBV5-6 with TRBJ1-3; the D gene cannot be resolved reliably. This clonotype was obtained from a woman in her thirties in good health and CMV-seropositive. CDR3 sequence: CASSPGDEENTIYF. In nucleotide form, the sequence is TGTGCCAGCAGCCCCGGTGATGAGGAGAACACCATATATTTT.